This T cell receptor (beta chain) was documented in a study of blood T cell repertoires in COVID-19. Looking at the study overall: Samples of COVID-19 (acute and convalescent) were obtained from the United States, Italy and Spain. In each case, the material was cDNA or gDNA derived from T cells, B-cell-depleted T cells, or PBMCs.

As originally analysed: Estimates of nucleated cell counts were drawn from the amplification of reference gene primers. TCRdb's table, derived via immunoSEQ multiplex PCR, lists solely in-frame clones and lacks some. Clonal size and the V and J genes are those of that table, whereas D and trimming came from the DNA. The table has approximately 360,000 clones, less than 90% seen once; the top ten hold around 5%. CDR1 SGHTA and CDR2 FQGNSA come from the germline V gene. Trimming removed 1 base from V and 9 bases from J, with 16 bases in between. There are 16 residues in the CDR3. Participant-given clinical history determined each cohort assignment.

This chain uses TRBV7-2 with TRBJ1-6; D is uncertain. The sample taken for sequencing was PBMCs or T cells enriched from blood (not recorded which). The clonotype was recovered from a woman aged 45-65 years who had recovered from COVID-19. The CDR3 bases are TGTGCCAGCAGCTTAGGGGGAGTGAGAATAAGTTCACCCCTCCACTTT. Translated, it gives CASSLGGVRISSPLHF.